This T cell receptor (beta chain) was sequenced for a study of graft-versus-host responses after intestinal transplantation (dated by TCRdb to about 2021). Concerning the study at large: Multivisceral, liver-intestinal, or isolated intestinal transplants were received by the recipients. Every recipient was given anti-thymocyte globulin induction, followed by 2 to 4 years of maintenance tacrolimus and steroids. Graft-versus-host and host-versus-graft alloreactive T cell clones were tracked in the graft, circulation and bone marrow after intestinal transplantation using bulk TCR-beta CDR3 sequencing. To identify alloreactive clones, pre-transplant mixed lymphocyte reaction products were sequenced and then compared with unstimulated pre-transplant donor and recipient T cells. The cohort enrolled about two dozen intestinal transplant recipients including one retransplant, and a few patients lacking pretransplant specimens were excluded. A peak of at least 4% donor T cells among recipient peripheral blood mononuclear cells was the definition used for donor T cell macrochimerism. Rather than being sequenced by the commercial service, samples from a few later patients were sequenced in-house on an Illumina MiSeq and processed with MiXCR. Overall study outcomes, separate from this receptor: GvH clones were found in recipient bone marrow, and some of the GvH clones appeared earlier in ileal mucosa or blood, which is consistent with an intestinal mucosal origin. The relatively low number and heterogeneity of intestinal transplant patients limited the conclusions. High GvH to HvG T cell clonal ratios were observed in the allografts of patients with donor T cell macrochimerism. Peak levels of circulating GvH clones were associated with declines in HvG clones early after transplant.

The meaning of the sample's time point label: cells obtained before transplantation from donor or recipient. CD3+CD4+ and CD3+CD8+ populations were FACS-sorted from unstimulated pre-transplant donor and recipient cells taken from spleen or lymph nodes. Libraries were constructed by the immunoSEQ multiplex PCR assay. For most patients, genomic DNA was isolated using the Qiagen DNeasy Blood and Tissue Kit and was shipped frozen to Adaptive Biotechnologies for TCR sequencing. For most patients, high-throughput TCR-beta CDR3 sequencing of genomic DNA was performed by Adaptive Biotechnologies. In the paper's pipeline: Adaptive's ImmunoSEQ software was the source of the TCR sequencing data for about 18 patients, while three other patients were processed with MiXCR and VDJtools. To correct CD4 versus CD8 sorting errors, any sequence found in both subsets at a frequency ratio below 5:1 was removed. CDR3 nucleotide sequences shared between donor and recipient were removed because their origin could not be assigned. To count as alloreactive, a clone needed at least 2-fold expansion over unstimulated cells and a minimum CFSE-low frequency of 0.002% (template counts) or 0.001% (read counts). Mappable clones were those detected in sequenced pre-transplant spleen, lymph node, or MLR CFSE-low populations of the donor or recipient. The cumulative frequency of alloreactive clones was calculated as a percentage of all sequences, weighted by copy number. The immuneACCESS repertoire file appears here via TCRdb, limited to in-frame rearrangements. These files lack a portion of the clones; in checked studies, under half of the deficit traces to unresolved V genes, and the cause of the others is not known. Clonal size and the V and J genes are those of that table, whereas D and trimming came from the DNA. This sample gives about 64,000 clones in total; over 90% of them show up just once. The ten largest make up about 1.7% of the sample.

The germline V gene sets CDR1 to MGHRA and CDR2 to YSYEKL. Trimming removed 4 bases from V and 2 bases from J; the gene matches leave 1 base unexplained. From its cysteine to its phenylalanine, the CDR3 spans 14 amino acids. Just CDR3 DNA is preserved here, 42 bases in frame from base 1. Worth noting for this clone: Its antigen remains undetermined. Base qualities are missing; no much larger clone stands one base away.

Sequencing used unstimulated CD8+ T cells sorted from spleen or lymph node cells, obtained before transplant. The sequence is built from TRBV4-1 and TRBJ2-5; 10 central nucleotides agree with TRBD1. The sequence was collected from a human donor who was the organ donor for an intestinal transplant. CDR3 region: CASSRTGGQETQYF. The DNA is as follows: TGCGCCAGCAGCCGGACAGGGGGTCAAGAGACCCAGTACTTC.